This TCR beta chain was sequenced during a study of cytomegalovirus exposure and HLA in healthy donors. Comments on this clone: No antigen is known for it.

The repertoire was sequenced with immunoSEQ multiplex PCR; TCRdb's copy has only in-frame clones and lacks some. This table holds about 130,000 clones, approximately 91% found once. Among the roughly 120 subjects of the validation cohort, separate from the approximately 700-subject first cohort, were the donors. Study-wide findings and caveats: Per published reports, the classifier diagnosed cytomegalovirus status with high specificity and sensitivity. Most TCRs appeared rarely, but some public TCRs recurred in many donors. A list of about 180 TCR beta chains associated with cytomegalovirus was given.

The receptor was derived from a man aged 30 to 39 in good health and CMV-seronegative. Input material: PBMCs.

CDR3 in DNA: TGTGCCAGCAGTGGGACACGGGACACCGGGGAGCTGTTTTTT. Translation gives CASSGTRDTGELFF. The V gene is TRBV6-4, the J gene TRBJ2-2; tentative D call: TRBD1 (5 bases). Trimming removed 4 bases from V and 3 bases from J, with 9 bases in between. In germline, CDR1 is MRHNA, CDR2 SNTAGT. This CDR3 contains 14 residues.